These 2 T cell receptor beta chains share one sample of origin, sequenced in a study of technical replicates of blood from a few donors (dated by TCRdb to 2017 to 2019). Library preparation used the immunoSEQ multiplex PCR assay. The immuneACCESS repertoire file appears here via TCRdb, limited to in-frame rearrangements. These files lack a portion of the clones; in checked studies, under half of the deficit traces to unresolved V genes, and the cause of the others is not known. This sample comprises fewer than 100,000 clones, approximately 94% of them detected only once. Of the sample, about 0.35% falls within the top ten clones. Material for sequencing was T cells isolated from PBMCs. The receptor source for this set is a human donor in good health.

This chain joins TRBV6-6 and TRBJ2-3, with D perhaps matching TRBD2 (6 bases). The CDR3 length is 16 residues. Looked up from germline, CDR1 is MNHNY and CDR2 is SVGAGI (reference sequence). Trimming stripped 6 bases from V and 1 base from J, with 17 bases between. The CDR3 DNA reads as TGTGCCAGCAGACCCTTTCGGGACTGGGGCACAGATACGCAGTATTTT. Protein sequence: CASRPFRDWGTDTQYF.

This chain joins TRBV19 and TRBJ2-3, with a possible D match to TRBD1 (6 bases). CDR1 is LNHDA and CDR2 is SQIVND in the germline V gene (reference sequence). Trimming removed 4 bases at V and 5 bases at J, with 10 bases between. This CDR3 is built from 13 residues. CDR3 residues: CASSKAGVDTQYF. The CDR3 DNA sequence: TGTGCCAGTAGTAAGGCAGGGGTAGATACGCAGTATTTT.